This T cell receptor (beta chain) was recovered during a study of T cell responses to AZD1222 COVID-19 vaccine. Study-level findings and limits: Distributed over spike, vaccine-associated CD4 TCRs predominated at 160-218 and 743-854. The donors showed a predominance of white British ancestry and of females, with possible underestimation of clonal diversity. Seropositivity was recorded at baseline in only a handful of AZD1222 recipients.

The table came from immunoSEQ multiplex PCR; TCRdb's copy has only in-frame clones and leaves some out. The sample carries 150,000 to 200,000 clones, 92% recorded once. V lost 6 bases and J 1 base, leaving 13 bases between the germline ends. Germline-derived CDR1 and CDR2 are GTSNPN and SVGIG (reference sequence). The CDR3 extends over 15 amino acids. In the case of this clone: Its antigen is still unknown.

This TCR derives from an adult who received the AZD1222 COVID-19 vaccine. The rearrangement uses TRBV30 and TRBJ1-6; TRBD1 is a possible D gene (5 bases). This specimen consisted of peripheral blood, obtained 28 days after the second AZD1222 dose. CDR3 sequence (DNA): TGTGCCTGTCGTAGAGAGGGGTCCTATAATTCACCCCTCCACTTT. Translation gives CACRREGSYNSPLHF.